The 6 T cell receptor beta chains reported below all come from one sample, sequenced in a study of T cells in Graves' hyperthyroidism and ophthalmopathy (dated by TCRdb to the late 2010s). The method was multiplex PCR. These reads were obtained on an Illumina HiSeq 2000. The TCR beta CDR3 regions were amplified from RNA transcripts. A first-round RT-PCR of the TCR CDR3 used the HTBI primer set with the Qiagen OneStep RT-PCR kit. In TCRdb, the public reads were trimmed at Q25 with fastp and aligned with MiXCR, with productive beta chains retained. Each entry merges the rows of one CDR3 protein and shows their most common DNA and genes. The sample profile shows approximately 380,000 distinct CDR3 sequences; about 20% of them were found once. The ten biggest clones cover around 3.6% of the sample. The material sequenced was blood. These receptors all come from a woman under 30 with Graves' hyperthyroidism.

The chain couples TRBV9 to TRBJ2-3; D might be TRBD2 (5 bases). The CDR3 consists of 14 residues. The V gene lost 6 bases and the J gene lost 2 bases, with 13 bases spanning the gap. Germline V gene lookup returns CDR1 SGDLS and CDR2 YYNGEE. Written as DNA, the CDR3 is TGTGCCAGCACCCCTGACTATTTCACAGATACGCAGTATTTT. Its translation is CASTPDYFTDTQYF.

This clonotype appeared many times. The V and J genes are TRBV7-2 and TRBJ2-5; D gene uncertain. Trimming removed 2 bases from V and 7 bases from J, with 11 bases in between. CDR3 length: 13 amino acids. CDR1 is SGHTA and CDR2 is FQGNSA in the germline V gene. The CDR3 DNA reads TGTGCCAGCAGCTTAAACCCCGTGGGGACCCAGTACTTC. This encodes CASSLNPVGTQYF.

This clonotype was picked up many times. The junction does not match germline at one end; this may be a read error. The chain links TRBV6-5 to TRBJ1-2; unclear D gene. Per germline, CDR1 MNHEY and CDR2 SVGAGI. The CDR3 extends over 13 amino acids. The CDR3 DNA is TGTGCCAGCAGATACTATACAGCGACTGGCTACACCTTC. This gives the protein CASRYYTATGYTF.

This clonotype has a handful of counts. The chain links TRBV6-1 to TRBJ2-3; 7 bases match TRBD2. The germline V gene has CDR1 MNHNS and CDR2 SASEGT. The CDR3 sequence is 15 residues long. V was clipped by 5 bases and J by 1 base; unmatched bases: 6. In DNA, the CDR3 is TGTGCCAGCAGTCGGGACTACGACCGCACAGATACGCAGTATTTT. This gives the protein CASSRDYDRTDTQYF.

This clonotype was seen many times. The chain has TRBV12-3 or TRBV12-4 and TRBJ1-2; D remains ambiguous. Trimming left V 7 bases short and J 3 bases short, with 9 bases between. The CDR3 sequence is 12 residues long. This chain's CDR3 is CASTRSDYGYTF. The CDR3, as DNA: TGTGCCAGCACCCGGTCGGACTATGGCTACACCTTC.

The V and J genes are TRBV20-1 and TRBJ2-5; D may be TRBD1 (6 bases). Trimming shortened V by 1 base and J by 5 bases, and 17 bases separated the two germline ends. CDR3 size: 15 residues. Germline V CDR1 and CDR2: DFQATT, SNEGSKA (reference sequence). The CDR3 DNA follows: TGCAGTGCTAGAGTCAGCAGGGGCTTAGGGGAGACCCAGTACTTC. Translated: CSARVSRGLGETQYF.